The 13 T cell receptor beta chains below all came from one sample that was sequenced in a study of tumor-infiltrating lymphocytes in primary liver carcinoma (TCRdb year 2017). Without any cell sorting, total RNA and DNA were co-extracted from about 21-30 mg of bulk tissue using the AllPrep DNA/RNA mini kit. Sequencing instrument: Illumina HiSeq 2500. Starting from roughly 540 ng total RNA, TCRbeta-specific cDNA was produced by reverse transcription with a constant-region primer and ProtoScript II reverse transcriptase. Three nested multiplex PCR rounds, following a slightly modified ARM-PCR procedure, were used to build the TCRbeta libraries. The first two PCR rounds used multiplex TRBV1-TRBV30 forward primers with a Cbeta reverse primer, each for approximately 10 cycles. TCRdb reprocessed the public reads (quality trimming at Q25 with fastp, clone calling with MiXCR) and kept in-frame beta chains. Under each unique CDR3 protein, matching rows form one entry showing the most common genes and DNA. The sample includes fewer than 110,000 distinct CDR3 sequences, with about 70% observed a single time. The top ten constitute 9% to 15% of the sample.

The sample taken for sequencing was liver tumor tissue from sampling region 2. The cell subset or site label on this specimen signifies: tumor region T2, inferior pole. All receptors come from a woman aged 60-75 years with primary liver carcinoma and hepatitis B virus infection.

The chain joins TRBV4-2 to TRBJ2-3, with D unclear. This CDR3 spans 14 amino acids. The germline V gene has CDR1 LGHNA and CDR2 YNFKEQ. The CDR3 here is CDSSQDGRQDTQYF. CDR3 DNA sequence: TGTGATAGCAGCCAAGATGGGCGGCAAGATACGCAGTATTTT.

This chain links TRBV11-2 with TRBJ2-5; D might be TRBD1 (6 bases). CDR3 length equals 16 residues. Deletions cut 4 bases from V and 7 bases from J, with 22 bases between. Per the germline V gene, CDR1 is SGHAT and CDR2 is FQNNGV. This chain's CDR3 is CASSYFRGRGRGTQYF. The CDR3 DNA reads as TGTGCCAGCAGCTACTTCCGTGGTAGGGGGAGAGGGACCCAGTACTTC.

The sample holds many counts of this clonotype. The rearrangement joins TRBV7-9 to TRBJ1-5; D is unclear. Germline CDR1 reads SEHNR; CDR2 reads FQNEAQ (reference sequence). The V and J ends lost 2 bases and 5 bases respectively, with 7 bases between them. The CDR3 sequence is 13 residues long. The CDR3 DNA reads TGTGCCAGCAGCTTATCCCGGGATCAGCCCCAGCATTTT. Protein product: CASSLSRDQPQHF.

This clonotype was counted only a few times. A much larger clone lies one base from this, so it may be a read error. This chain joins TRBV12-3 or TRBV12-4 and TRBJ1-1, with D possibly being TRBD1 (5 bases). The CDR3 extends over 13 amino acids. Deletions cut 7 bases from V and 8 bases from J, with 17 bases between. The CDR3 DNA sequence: TGTGCCAGCACTTCGGCCCAGGGCCGAGAAGCTTTCTTT. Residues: CASTSAQGREAFF.

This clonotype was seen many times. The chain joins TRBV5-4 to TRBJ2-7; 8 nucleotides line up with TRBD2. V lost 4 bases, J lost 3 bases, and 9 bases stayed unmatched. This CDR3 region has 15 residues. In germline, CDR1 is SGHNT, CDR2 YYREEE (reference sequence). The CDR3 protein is CASSRSTAGDYEQYF. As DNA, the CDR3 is TGTGCCAGCAGCCGATCGACAGCGGGAGACTACGAGCAGTACTTC. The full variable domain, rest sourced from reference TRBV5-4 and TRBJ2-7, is ETGVTQSPTHLIKTRGQQVTLRCSSQSGHNTVSWYQQALGQGPQFIFQYYREEENGRGNFPPRFSGLQFPNYSSELNVNALELDDSALYLCASSRSTAGDYEQYFGPGTRLTVT.

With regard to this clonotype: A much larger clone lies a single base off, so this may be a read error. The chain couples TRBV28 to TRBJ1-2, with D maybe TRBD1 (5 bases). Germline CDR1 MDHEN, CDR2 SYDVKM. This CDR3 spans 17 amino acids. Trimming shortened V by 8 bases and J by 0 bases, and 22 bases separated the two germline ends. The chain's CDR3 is CASLLSGVGSTNYGYTF. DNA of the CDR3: TGTGCCAGCTTATTGTCGGGGGTAGGCTCTACTAACTATGGCTACACCTTC.

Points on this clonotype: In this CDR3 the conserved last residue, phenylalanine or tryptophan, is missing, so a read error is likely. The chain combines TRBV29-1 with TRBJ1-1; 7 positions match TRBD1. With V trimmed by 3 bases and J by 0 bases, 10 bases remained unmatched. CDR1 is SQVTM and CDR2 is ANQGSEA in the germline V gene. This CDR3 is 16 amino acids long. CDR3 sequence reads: CSVEGTGVSMNTEAFL. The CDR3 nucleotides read TGCAGCGTTGAGGGAACAGGGGTATCCATGAACACTGAAGCTTTCCTT.

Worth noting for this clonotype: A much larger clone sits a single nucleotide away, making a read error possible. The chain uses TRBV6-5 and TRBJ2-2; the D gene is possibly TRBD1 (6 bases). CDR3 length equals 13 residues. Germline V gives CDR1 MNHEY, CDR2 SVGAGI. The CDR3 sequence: CASSSGVTGKLFF. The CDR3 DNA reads TGTGCCAGCAGTTCAGGGGTCACCGGGAAGCTGTTTTTT.

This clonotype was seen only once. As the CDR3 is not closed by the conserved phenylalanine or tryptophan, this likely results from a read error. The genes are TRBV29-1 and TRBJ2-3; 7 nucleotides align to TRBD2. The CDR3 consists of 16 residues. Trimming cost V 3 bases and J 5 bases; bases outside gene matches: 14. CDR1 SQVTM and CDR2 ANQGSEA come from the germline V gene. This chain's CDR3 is CSVDGTSVERRDTQYY. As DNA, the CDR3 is TGCAGCGTTGATGGAACTAGCGTAGAGAGGAGAGATACGCAGTATTAT.

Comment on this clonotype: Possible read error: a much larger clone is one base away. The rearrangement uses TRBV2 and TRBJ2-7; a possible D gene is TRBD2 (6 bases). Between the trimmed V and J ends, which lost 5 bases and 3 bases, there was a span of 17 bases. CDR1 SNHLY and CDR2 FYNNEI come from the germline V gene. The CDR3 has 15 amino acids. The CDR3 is CASSNRGSRIYEQYF. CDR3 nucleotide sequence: TGTGCCAGCAGTAATCGGGGGAGTCGGATCTACGAGCAGTACTTC.

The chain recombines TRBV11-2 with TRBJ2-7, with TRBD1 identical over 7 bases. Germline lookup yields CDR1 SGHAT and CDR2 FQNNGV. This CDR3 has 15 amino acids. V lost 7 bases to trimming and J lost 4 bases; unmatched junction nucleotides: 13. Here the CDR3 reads CASTIGQAATYEQYF. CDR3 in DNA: TGTGCCAGCACCATCGGACAGGCCGCTACATACGAGCAGTACTTC.

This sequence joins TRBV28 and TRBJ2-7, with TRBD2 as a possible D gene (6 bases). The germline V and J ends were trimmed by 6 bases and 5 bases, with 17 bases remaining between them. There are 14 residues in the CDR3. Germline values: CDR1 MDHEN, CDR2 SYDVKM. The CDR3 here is CASRIAEESHEQYF. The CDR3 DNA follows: TGTGCCAGCAGAATAGCGGAAGAAAGCCACGAGCAGTACTTC. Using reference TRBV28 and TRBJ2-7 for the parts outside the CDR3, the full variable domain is DVKVTQSSRYLVKRTGEKVFLECVQDMDHENMFWYRQDPGLGLRLIYFSYDVKMKEKGDIPEGYSVSREKKERFSLILESASTNQTSMYLCASRIAEESHEQYFGPGTRLTVT.

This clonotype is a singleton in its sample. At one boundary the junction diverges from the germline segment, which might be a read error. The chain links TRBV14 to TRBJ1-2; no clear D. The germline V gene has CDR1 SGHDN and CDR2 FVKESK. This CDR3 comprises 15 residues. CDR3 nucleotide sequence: TGCGCCAGCAGCCTTCCCGAGACGCTGACCCATGGCTACACCTTC. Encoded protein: CASSLPETLTHGYTF.